One sample yielded the 23 T cell receptor beta chains listed below, sequenced in a study of siplizumab effects on memory and regulatory T cells. Method: immunoSEQ multiplex PCR; TCRdb's copy keeps in-frame clones and lacks some. Of 50,000 or so clones in the sample, approximately 93% are singletons; the top ten hold roughly 38%. The source material was CD8+ T cells sorted from blood. The receptor source for this set is a human donor in good health.

The chain recombines TRBV6-5 with TRBJ2-5; D is uncertain. The V gene lost 5 bases and the J gene lost 1 base, with 8 bases spanning the gap. The germline gives CDR1 MNHEY, CDR2 SVGAGI. This CDR3 comprises 13 residues. The CDR3 bases are TGTGCCAGCAGTCTCGGGTTCCAAGAGACCCAGTACTTC. This gives the protein CASSLGFQETQYF.

The chain joins TRBV29-1 to TRBJ1-2; the D gene is possibly TRBD1 (6 bases). This CDR3 comprises 13 residues. CDR1 and CDR2 from the germline V gene are SQVTM and ANQGSEA. V lost 3 bases, J lost 1 base, and 9 bases lay in between. The chain's CDR3 is CSVEGGLNYGYTF. DNA for the CDR3: TGCAGCGTTGAGGGGGGCCTTAACTATGGCTACACCTTC.

This clone was picked up one time. The V call is TRBV4-3, the J call TRBJ2-1, with D tentatively TRBD2 (6 bases). This CDR3 is 15 amino acids long. The ends were cut back, 4 bases at V and 6 bases at J, with 16 bases in the middle. The germline CDR1 and CDR2 sequences are LGHNA and YSLEER. The CDR3 nucleotides are TGCGCCAGCAGCCCCATGGAGGGGCCTCCCAATGAGCAGTTCTTC. Its translation is CASSPMEGPPNEQFF.

In regard to this clone: One junction end disagrees with the germline gene, perhaps due to a read error. This rearrangement joins TRBV27 to TRBJ1-4; weak D call: TRBD1 (5 bases). Germline assignment: CDR1 MNHEY and CDR2 SMNVEV (reference sequence). CDR3 size: 17 residues. CDR3 residues: CAGSLYGGTYTNEKLFF. Written as DNA, the CDR3 is TGTGCCGGCAGTTTATACGGAGGGACTTACACTAATGAAAAACTGTTTTTT.

The rearrangement links TRBV4-3 to TRBJ2-7; possibly TRBD1 for D (7 bases). V was trimmed by 0 bases and J by 5 bases, leaving 14 bases between them. This CDR3 comprises 15 residues. Germline CDR1 and CDR2: LGHNA and YSLEER. The CDR3 is CASSQEVGGGNEQYF. In nucleotides, the CDR3 is TGCGCCAGCAGCCAAGAGGTAGGGGGCGGGAACGAGCAGTACTTC.

This clone was found once. The rearrangement uses TRBV2 and TRBJ2-5, with a tentative D call TRBD1 (5 bases). The CDR3 is 15 residues long. Germline V gene lookup returns CDR1 SNHLY and CDR2 FYNNEI. V was shortened by 7 bases and J by 1 base, with 16 bases between the two germline ends. The CDR3 loop is CASTQITGSQETQYF. The CDR3 DNA reads as TGTGCCAGCACCCAAATAACAGGATCCCAAGAGACCCAGTACTTC.

This clone appeared a single time. This chain uses TRBV2 with TRBJ2-7, with D possibly called TRBD1 or TRBD2 (5 bases each). This CDR3 is 14 amino acids long. Germline assignment: CDR1 SNHLY and CDR2 FYNNEI. V lost 8 bases and J lost 6, with 20 bases in between. The CDR3 DNA follows: TGTGCCAGCGGGGGAGCGGTGGGAAAGGTCGAGCAGTACTTC. Residues: CASGGAVGKVEQYF.

This chain uses TRBV7-9 with TRBJ2-7, with 9 positions matching TRBD1. The CDR3 runs 16 residues. J gave up 2 bases and V 5 bases, and 10 bases lay outside the gene matches. Germline V gene sequence: CDR1 SEHNR, CDR2 FQNEAQ (reference sequence). In nucleotides, the CDR3 is TGTGCCAGCAGCACTCACCCAGGGACAGGGACCTACGAGCAGTACTTC. Protein sequence: CASSTHPGTGTYEQYF.

This chain links TRBV9 with TRBJ1-1; D call uncertain. The CDR3 consists of 11 residues. Germline V gene sequence: CDR1 SGDLS, CDR2 YYNGEE. V lost 5 bases and J 5 bases, leaving 7 bases between the germline ends. CDR3 region: CASSSWTEAFF. CDR3 sequence (DNA): TGTGCCAGCAGTTCGTGGACTGAAGCTTTCTTT.

The chain recombines TRBV7-3 with TRBJ2-1; maybe TRBD2 (5 bases). This CDR3 contains 12 residues. V lost 5 bases and J lost 12, with 14 bases in between. CDR1 is SGHTA, CDR2 FQGTGA, per germline. The CDR3 region has the DNA TGTGCCAGCAGCCCAGCGGACCGAACGCAGTTCTTC. Translated: CASSPADRTQFF.

This sequence joins TRBV2 and TRBJ2-7; the D gene is possibly TRBD2 (6 bases). V was trimmed by 7 bases and J by 4 bases, leaving 8 bases between them. CDR1 and CDR2 (germline): SNHLY, FYNNEI. This CDR3 has 11 amino acids. The CDR3 DNA is TGTGCCAGCAATGGGGGGTACGAGCAGTACTTC. Encoded protein: CASNGGYEQYF.

The rearrangement links TRBV5-1 to TRBJ2-3; TRBD1 aligns across 7 bases. V lost 9 bases and J lost 4; bases outside the gene matches: 5. This CDR3 is 12 amino acids long. Per germline, CDR1 SGHRS and CDR2 YFSETQ. The CDR3: CAIKTGSDTQYF. CDR3 nucleotides: TGCGCCATCAAGACAGGGTCAGATACGCAGTATTTT.

J is TRBJ1-1 and V is TRBV28, with D maybe TRBD1 (5 bases). Germline CDR1 reads MDHEN; CDR2 reads SYDVKM. This CDR3 region has 15 residues. V gave up 7 bases and J gave up 1 base, with 16 bases separating them. CDR3 in amino acids: CASTTWGGRNTEAFF. The CDR3 nucleotides read TGTGCCAGCACCACTTGGGGGGGAAGGAACACTGAAGCTTTCTTT.

This chain uses TRBV28 with TRBJ1-4; maybe TRBD1 (6 bases). The V gene lost 2 bases and the J gene lost 6 bases, with 10 bases spanning the gap. This CDR3 has 14 amino acids. CDR1 and CDR2 from the germline V gene are MDHEN and SYDVKM. CDR3: CASSLVGADEKLFF. The DNA for the CDR3 is TGTGCCAGCAGTTTAGTGGGGGCGGATGAAAAACTGTTTTTT.

The chain carries TRBV5-6 and TRBJ2-7, with D unresolved. Germline V gives CDR1 SGHDT, CDR2 YYEEEE. Deletions cut 2 bases from V and 4 bases from J, with 13 bases between. The CDR3 length is 14 residues. The CDR3 sequence is CASSFSELPYEQYF. CDR3 in DNA: TGTGCCAGCAGCTTCAGCGAACTGCCTTACGAGCAGTACTTC.

V gene TRBV6-1 combines with J gene TRBJ1-1; D is unresolved. Trimming took off 6 bases at V and 2 bases at J, with 16 bases between the two ends. Germline CDR1 MNHNS, CDR2 SASEGT. The length of the CDR3 is 15 residues. The DNA of the CDR3 is TGTGCCAGCAGCCCCACCCTTACAGTTAACACTGAAGCTTTCTTT. Translated, it gives CASSPTLTVNTEAFF.

The gene calls are TRBV7-2 and TRBJ2-7; 9 bases fit TRBD2. V shed 2 bases, J shed 4 bases, and the junction held 6 bases outside the gene matches. Germline V lookup: CDR1 SGHTA, CDR2 FQGNSA. The length of the CDR3 is 15 residues. The CDR3 nucleotides are TGTGCCAGCAGCTTAATAGCGGGAGTTGTATACGAGCAGTACTTC. Translation gives CASSLIAGVVYEQYF.

DNA for the CDR3: TGTGCCAGCACGTCGTGGGCTGGGGGGAACACTGAAGCTTTCTTT. As protein: CASTSWAGGNTEAFF. The gene calls are TRBV6-5 and TRBJ1-1; tentative D call: TRBD1 (5 bases). Germline V gene lookup returns CDR1 MNHEY and CDR2 SVGAGI. The V gene lost 7 bases and the J gene lost 1 base, with 16 bases spanning the gap. The CDR3 totals 15 residues.

This clone was seen more than once but under ten times. The chain recombines TRBV19 with TRBJ2-5; D might be TRBD1 (6 bases). Deletions cut 5 bases from V and 5 bases from J, with 12 bases between. CDR1 and CDR2 from the germline V gene are LNHDA and SQIVND (reference sequence). The CDR3 is 13 amino acids. The CDR3 region is CASSQGSWETQYF. DNA for the CDR3: TGTGCCAGTAGTCAGGGGTCGTGGGAGACCCAGTACTTC.

This clone came up a few times. V usage is TRBV19 and J usage is TRBJ1-1, with 7 bases that match TRBD1. The CDR3 runs 13 residues. The V segment lost 6 bases and the J segment 4 bases; nucleotides outside the gene matches: 5. The germline V gene encodes CDR1 LNHDA and CDR2 SQIVND (reference sequence). In nucleotides, the CDR3 is TGTGCCAGTAGCACAGGGGCTGCCACTGAAGCTTTCTTT. As protein: CASSTGAATEAFF.

V is TRBV30 and J is TRBJ2-7, with 8 bases aligning to TRBD2. J gave up 2 bases and V 4 bases, and 7 bases lay outside the gene matches. CDR3 size: 14 residues. Germline CDR1 reads GTSNPN; CDR2 reads SVGIG (reference sequence). The DNA of the CDR3 is TGTGCCTGGACCCTTAGCGGGACCCCCTACGAGCAGTACTTC. It is translated as CAWTLSGTPYEQYF.

For the CDR3, the DNA is TGTGCCAGCAGCTCCGTTGAACTCCCCGGGGAGCTGTTTTTT. Its protein product is CASSSVELPGELFF. The rearrangement joins TRBV13 to TRBJ2-2, with D uncertain. Germline V CDR1 and CDR2: PRHDT, FYEKMQ (reference sequence). Between the trimmed V and J ends, which lost 4 bases and 6 bases, there was a span of 12 bases. This CDR3 comprises 14 residues.

This chain links TRBV6-4 with TRBJ1-5; unclear D gene. Germline values: CDR1 MRHNA, CDR2 SNTAGT. Trimming pared 7 bases from V and 2 bases from J, leaving 12 bases between. This CDR3 is built from 14 residues. The CDR3 is CASKFWARNQPQHF. The CDR3, as DNA: TGTGCCAGCAAATTTTGGGCCCGCAATCAGCCCCAGCATTTT.